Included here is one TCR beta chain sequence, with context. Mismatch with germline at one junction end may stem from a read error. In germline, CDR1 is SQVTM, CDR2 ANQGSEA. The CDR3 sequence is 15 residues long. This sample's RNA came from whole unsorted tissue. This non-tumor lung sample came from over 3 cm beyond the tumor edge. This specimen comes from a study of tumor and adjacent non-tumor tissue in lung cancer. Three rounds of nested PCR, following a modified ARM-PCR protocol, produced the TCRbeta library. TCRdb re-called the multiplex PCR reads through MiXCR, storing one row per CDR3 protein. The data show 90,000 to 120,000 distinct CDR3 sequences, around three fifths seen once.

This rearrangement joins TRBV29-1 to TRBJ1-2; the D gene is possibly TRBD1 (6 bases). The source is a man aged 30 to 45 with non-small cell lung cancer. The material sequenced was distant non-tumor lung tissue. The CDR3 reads CSVDVAGAIMEGYTF. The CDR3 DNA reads TGCAGCGTTGATGTGGCAGGGGCGATCATGGAAGGCTACACTTTC.